The 16 T cell receptor beta chains listed next were all sequenced from one sample in a study of human T cells and chemical hapten exposure. TCRdb analysed the RACE reads with MiXCR anew, one entry per CDR3 protein. The table lists 30,000 to 40,000 distinct CDR3 sequences, 9.5% to 15% of them singletons. Documented time point: patch test 3, about 24 weeks after DPC sensitization. Treatment defined: therapeutic diphenylcyclopropenone sensitization with weekly scalp DPC. The template was total RNA from unfractionated whole blood. Sample: whole blood, taken in connection with sensitization to the hapten diphenylcyclopropenone (DPC). The receptors derive from a woman in her thirties or forties with alopecia areata. Some clones in this sample may be carry-over from other donors' samples.

This clonotype showed up just a few times. Here the CDR3 reads CASSLVAVGEQFF. CDR3 bases: TGCGCCAGCAGCTTGGTAGCGGTGGGTGAGCAGTTCTTC. The chain employs TRBV5-1 and TRBJ2-1; D might be TRBD2 (6 bases). This CDR3 comprises 13 residues. V shed 0 bases and J shed 9 bases, with 10 bases lying between them. From germline, CDR1 is SGHRS and CDR2 YFSETQ.

The chain couples TRBV28 to TRBJ1-1; a weak D match, TRBD1 (6 bases). Germline V gene lookup returns CDR1 MDHEN and CDR2 SYDVKM. With 5 bases removed from V and 0 bases from J, the gap between germline ends came to 16 bases. The CDR3 consists of 16 residues. CDR3 sequence: CASSPISGALNTEAFF. The CDR3 region has the DNA TGTGCCAGCAGTCCCATCTCGGGGGCCCTGAACACTGAAGCTTTCTTT.

Notes on this clonotype: With a much larger clone just one base away, this may be a read error. V is TRBV20-1 and J is TRBJ1-1, with unresolved D. The CDR3 is 11 residues long. Per the germline V gene, CDR1 is DFQATT and CDR2 is SNEGSKA (reference sequence). The CDR3 DNA is TGCAGTGCTAGACTTTGGACTGTAGCTTTCTTT. Protein product: CSARLWTVAFF.

This clonotype was seen ten or more times. The chain carries TRBV5-1 and TRBJ1-2, with 8 bases identical to TRBD1. The V gene's germline CDR1 is SGHRS and CDR2 YFSETQ. This CDR3 comprises 14 residues. The V gene end was trimmed by 5 bases and the J gene end by 6 bases; junction bases not matched to a gene: 9. The CDR3 nucleotides read TGCGCCAGCAGTCAAAAAGGACAGGGAGATGGCTACACCTTC. Translated: CASSQKGQGDGYTF.

The chain uses TRBV6-6 and TRBJ2-1; weak D call: TRBD2 (6 bases). Per the germline V gene, CDR1 is MNHNY and CDR2 is SVGAGI (reference sequence). V was cut by 2 bases and J by 7 bases, with 12 bases left in between. This CDR3 is 14 amino acids long. The DNA for the CDR3 is TGTGCCAGCAGTTACGCGGGACTTCCTAATGAGCAGTTCTTC. This gives the protein CASSYAGLPNEQFF.

This clonotype has a handful of counts. This chain links TRBV5-1 with TRBJ1-3; D remains unclear. Deletions cut 4 bases from V and 3 bases from J, with 23 bases between. The CDR3 length is 18 residues. CDR1 and CDR2 from the germline V gene are SGHRS and YFSETQ. The CDR3 loop reads CASSPDQGPSSRGNTIYF. In DNA form, the CDR3 reads TGCGCCAGCAGCCCCGACCAAGGACCGTCTTCCCGTGGAAACACCATATATTTT.

Many counts were recorded for this clonotype. The genes are TRBV20-1 and TRBJ2-3; TRBD1 or TRBD2 may be the D gene (6 bases each). Trimming cost V 8 bases and J 4 bases, with 16 bases left between them. Germline CDR1 and CDR2: DFQATT and SNEGSKA (reference sequence). The CDR3 contains 13 residues. The chain's CDR3 is CSHPGGGPDTQYF. CDR3 coding DNA: TGCAGTCACCCCGGTGGGGGGCCAGATACGCAGTATTTT.

The table lists this clonotype with a few counts. The rearrangement links TRBV29-1 to TRBJ2-3; TRBD1 agrees at 9 bases. Germline V gene sequence: CDR1 SQVTM, CDR2 ANQGSEA. Losses at the gene ends were 3 bases for V and 6 bases for J; bases not matched to a gene: 10. The CDR3 is 15 amino acids. In DNA, the CDR3 is TGCAGCGTTGAGCTCCGGGACAGGGCCCCGGATACGCAGTATTTT. It translates to CSVELRDRAPDTQYF.

This clonotype appeared a few times. The genes are TRBV9 and TRBJ2-2; D is possibly TRBD2 (5 bases). CDR3 length equals 15 residues. The germline V gene has CDR1 SGDLS and CDR2 YYNGEE. The germline V and J ends were trimmed by 2 bases and 5 bases, with 13 bases remaining between them. This CDR3 reads CASSVAGKRTGELFF. The CDR3 DNA is TGTGCCAGCAGCGTCGCCGGGAAGCGGACCGGGGAGCTGTTTTTT.

This clonotype was found a few times. V and J are TRBV27 and TRBJ2-3, with a possible D match to TRBD1 (6 bases). The germline V gene encodes CDR1 MNHEY and CDR2 SMNVEV (reference sequence). The CDR3 is made up of 13 amino acids. With 6 bases removed from V and 3 bases from J, the gap between germline ends came to 10 bases. CDR3: CASRPTGTDTQYF. In nucleotides, the CDR3 is TGTGCCAGCAGACCCACAGGGACAGATACGCAGTATTTT.

V usage is TRBV2 and J usage is TRBJ2-1, with 14 bases matching TRBD2. The germline CDR1 and CDR2 sequences are SNHLY and FYNNEI. V was pared by 2 bases and J by 8 bases, with 5 bases of the junction left unmatched. The CDR3 sequence is 16 residues long. The CDR3 DNA reads as TGTGCCAGCAGTGAACAGGGACTAGCGGGAGCGGATGAGCAGTTCTTC. It codes for CASSEQGLAGADEQFF.

In its sample, this clonotype was seen a few times. The chain uses TRBV2 and TRBJ1-1; D is undetermined. Germline-derived CDR1 and CDR2 are SNHLY and FYNNEI. Trimming took 2 bases from V and 6 from J, leaving 10 bases between them. The CDR3 is 13 residues long. The CDR3 reads CASSERTLPEAFF. CDR3 DNA: TGTGCCAGCAGTGAACGGACCCTCCCTGAAGCTTTCTTT. Based on the CDR3 plus reference TRBV2 and TRBJ1-1, the full variable domain is EPEVTQTPSHQVTQMGQEVILRCVPISNHLYFYWYRQILGQKVEFLVSFYNNEISEKSEIFDDQFSVERPDGSNFTLKIRSTKLEDSAMYFCASSERTLPEAFFGQGTRLTVV.

This clonotype was seen ten or more times. The J gene is TRBJ2-5, the V gene TRBV20-1; 12 bases map to TRBD2. The CDR3 loop spans 15 amino acids. The V gene's germline CDR1 is DFQATT and CDR2 SNEGSKA (reference sequence). Trimming removed 0 bases from V and 2 bases from J; junction bases left unmatched: 1. The CDR3 sequence is CSARDLAGGQETQYF. CDR3 coding DNA: TGCAGTGCTAGAGATCTAGCGGGGGGGCAAGAGACCCAGTACTTC.

In its sample, this clonotype was seen a few times. The chain combines TRBV5-1 with TRBJ1-2; 8 positions agree with TRBD1. This CDR3 spans 15 amino acids. Germline trimming cut 5 bases from V and 6 bases from J; bases unmatched to any gene: 12. Germline V gene data show CDR1 as SGHRS and CDR2 as YFSETQ. The CDR3 loop is CASRPPGQETNGYTF. For the CDR3, the DNA is TGCGCCAGCAGGCCACCGGGACAGGAGACCAATGGCTACACCTTC.

In this sample, this clonotype turned up a few times. This chain uses TRBV20-1 with TRBJ2-5; 8 bases align to TRBD2. Germline CDR1 and CDR2: DFQATT and SNEGSKA (reference sequence). This CDR3 spans 14 amino acids. V shed 2 bases, J shed 3 bases, and the junction held 5 bases outside the gene matches. The DNA for the CDR3 is TGCAGTGCTAGAACGGGAGGGGCCAAAGAGACCCAGTACTTC. Translated, it gives CSARTGGAKETQYF.

This clonotype was counted at least ten times. The chain has TRBV4-3 and TRBJ1-1; 8 bases align to TRBD1. The CDR3 covers 13 residues. With 0 bases clipped from V and 8 bases from J, the junction kept 2 bases outside the gene matches. Germline assignment: CDR1 LGHNA and CDR2 YSLEER. CDR3 DNA sequence: TGCGCCAGCAGCCAAGATTGGACAGGGGAAGCTTTCTTT. Translated, it gives CASSQDWTGEAFF.